The 8 T cell receptor beta chains reported below all come from one sample, sequenced in a study of PD-1 blockade in classical Hodgkin lymphoma. The time point: cycle 4 day 1 (C4D1), after around six weeks of nivolumab. Relapse was seen in all patients after autologous stem cell transplantation, and brentuximab vedotin exposure was variable. Libraries were prepared by immunoSEQ multiplex PCR; TCRdb keeps only in-frame clonotypes and omits some of them. Seen here are tens of thousands of clones, about 90% observed once, and the top ten hold 10% to 13%. The source material was peripheral blood mononuclear cells (PBMCs), sampled before the fourth cycle of nivolumab. The receptors derive from a human donor with classical Hodgkin lymphoma.

Comments on this clone: At one end the junction does not follow the germline gene, possibly because of a read error. The rearrangement uses TRBV7-7 and TRBJ2-5; D possibly matches TRBD1 or TRBD2 (5 bases each). This CDR3 is built from 15 residues. Germline CDR1 SSHAT, CDR2 FNYEAQ (reference sequence). CDR3 sequence reads: CASSSSWGSKETQYF. CDR3 in DNA: TGTGCTAGCAGCTCCAGTTGGGGGTCCAAAGAGACCCAGTACTTC.

This sequence joins TRBV19 and TRBJ1-6, with D perhaps TRBD1 (5 bases). V lost 5 bases and J lost 6, with 17 bases in between. CDR3 length equals 16 residues. Germline-derived CDR1 and CDR2 are LNHDA and SQIVND (reference sequence). This CDR3 reads CASSEKEDRRNSPLHF. The CDR3 DNA reads as TGTGCCAGTAGTGAAAAGGAAGACAGACGTAATTCACCCCTCCACTTT.

In DNA, the CDR3 is TGTGCCAGCAGTTTTCAACCCCCTCCGGGACTCCAATCTGGGGAGCAGTTCTTC. It translates to CASSFQPPPGLQSGEQFF. The chain joins TRBV27 to TRBJ2-1; D is possibly TRBD2 (6 bases). The CDR3 is made up of 18 amino acids. V lost 3 bases to trimming and J lost 10 bases, with 28 bases between them. Germline CDR1 is MNHEY and CDR2 is SMNVEV (reference sequence).

This clone has just one count. The chain links TRBV7-6 to TRBJ2-6, with D possibly matching TRBD1 (6 bases). In germline, CDR1 is SGHVS, CDR2 FNYEAQ. CDR3 length: 15 residues. The V end was cut by 4 bases, the J end by 4 bases, with 11 bases between. The CDR3: CASSSGTTGANVLTF. CDR3 coding DNA: TGTGCCAGCAGCTCCGGGACAACAGGGGCCAACGTCCTGACTTTC.

This rearrangement joins TRBV19 to TRBJ1-1; no clear D gene. The germline CDR1 and CDR2 sequences are LNHDA and SQIVND (reference sequence). The V end lost 5 bases, the J end lost 0 bases, and 13 bases lay between the germline ends. CDR3 length: 15 amino acids. The CDR3 region has the DNA TGTGCCAGTAGTGCGGGCCTGGGGATGAACACTGAAGCTTTCTTT. Its translation is CASSAGLGMNTEAFF.

The chain couples TRBV19 to TRBJ2-2, with TRBD2 matching 10 bases. CDR1 LNHDA and CDR2 SQIVND come from the germline V gene (reference sequence). J was trimmed by 4 bases and V by 6 bases; bases with no gene match: 5. The CDR3 sequence is 15 residues long. The CDR3 nucleotides are TGTGCCAGTAGAGGGCTAGCGGGGGTCACCGGGGAGCTGTTTTTT. This codes for CASRGLAGVTGELFF.

V usage is TRBV10-3 and J usage is TRBJ1-1; no definite D call. Looked up from germline, CDR1 is ENHRY and CDR2 is SYGVKD. The V gene lost 2 bases and the J gene lost 0 bases, with 7 bases spanning the gap. The CDR3 loop spans 14 amino acids. The CDR3 spells CAISEAAMNTEAFF. The CDR3 region has the DNA TGTGCCATCAGTGAGGCAGCCATGAACACTGAAGCTTTCTTT.

This chain joins TRBV4-2 and TRBJ2-5; TRBD1 matches at 8 bases. The J segment lost 3 bases and the V segment lost 4 bases, leaving 19 bases of the junction unmatched. Germline V CDR1 and CDR2: LGHNA, YNFKEQ. The CDR3 totals 19 residues. The CDR3 loop reads CASSPTTGGPGRGKETQYF. Here the CDR3 DNA reads TGTGCCAGCAGCCCGACCACAGGGGGACCCGGGAGAGGGAAAGAGACCCAGTACTTC.